The clone carrying this TCR beta chain occurred a few times. The conserved closing phenylalanine or tryptophan is absent in this CDR3, likely reflecting a read error. These data belong to a study of read filtering for tumor transcriptome and immune sequencing. Study in general: Mean patient age was approximately 71 years, range roughly 40 to 80; around 17 male, more than 11 female.

Molecular barcoded adaptors covering alpha/delta and beta/gamma chains were used on about 0.4 ug RNA. MiXCR, run by TCRdb on the reads, gives a single entry per CDR3 protein. The table has approximately 140,000 distinct CDR3 sequences, around 14% seen once; the top ten hold 6.5% to 9%. Germline V lookup: CDR1 MNHEY, CDR2 SVGEGT. The CDR3 spans 14 residues. V lost 6 bases and J lost 7, with 18 bases in between. Sequenced sample: a population of CD138-negative cells sorted from bone marrow. The clonotype was recovered from a donor at least 40 years old with multiple myeloma. The chain carries TRBV6-2 or TRBV6-3 and TRBJ2-5; either TRBD1 or TRBD2 may supply D (5 bases each). The CDR3 DNA is TGTGCCAGCAGCCTACAGACCCTTGGGGGGACCCAGTACTAC. It encodes CASSLQTLGGTQYY.